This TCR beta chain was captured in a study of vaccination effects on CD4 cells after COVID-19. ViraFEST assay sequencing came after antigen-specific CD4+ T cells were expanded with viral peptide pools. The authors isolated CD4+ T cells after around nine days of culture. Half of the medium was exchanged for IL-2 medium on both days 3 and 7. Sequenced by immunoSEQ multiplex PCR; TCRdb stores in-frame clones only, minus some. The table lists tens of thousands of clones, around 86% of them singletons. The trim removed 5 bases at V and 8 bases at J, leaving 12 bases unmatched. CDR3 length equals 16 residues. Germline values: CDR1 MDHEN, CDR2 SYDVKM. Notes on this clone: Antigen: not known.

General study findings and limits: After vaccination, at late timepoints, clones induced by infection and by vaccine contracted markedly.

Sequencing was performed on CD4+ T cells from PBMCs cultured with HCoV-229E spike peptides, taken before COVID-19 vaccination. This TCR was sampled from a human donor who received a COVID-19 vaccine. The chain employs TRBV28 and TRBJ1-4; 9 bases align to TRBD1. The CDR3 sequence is CASSVPGQGVLEKLFF. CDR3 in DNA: TGTGCCAGCAGTGTCCCGGGACAGGGCGTTTTAGAAAAACTGTTTTTT.